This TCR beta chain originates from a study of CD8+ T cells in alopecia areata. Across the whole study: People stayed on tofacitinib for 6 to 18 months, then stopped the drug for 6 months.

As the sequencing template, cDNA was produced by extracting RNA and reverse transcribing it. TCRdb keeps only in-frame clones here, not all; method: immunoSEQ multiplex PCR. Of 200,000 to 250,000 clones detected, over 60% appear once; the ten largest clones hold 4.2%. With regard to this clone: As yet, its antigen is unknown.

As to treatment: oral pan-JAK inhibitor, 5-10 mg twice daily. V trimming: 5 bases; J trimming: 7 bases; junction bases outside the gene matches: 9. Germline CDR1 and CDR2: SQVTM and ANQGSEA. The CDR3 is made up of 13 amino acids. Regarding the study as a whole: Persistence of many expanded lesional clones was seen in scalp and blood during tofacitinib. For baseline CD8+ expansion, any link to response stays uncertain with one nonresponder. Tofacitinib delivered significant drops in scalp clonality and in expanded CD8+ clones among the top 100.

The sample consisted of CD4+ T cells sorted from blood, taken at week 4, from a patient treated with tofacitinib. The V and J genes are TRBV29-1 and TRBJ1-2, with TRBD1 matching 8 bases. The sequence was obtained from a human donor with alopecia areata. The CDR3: CSVPDREGGGYTF. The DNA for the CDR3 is TGCAGCGTTCCGGACAGGGAGGGCGGTGGCTACACCTTC.